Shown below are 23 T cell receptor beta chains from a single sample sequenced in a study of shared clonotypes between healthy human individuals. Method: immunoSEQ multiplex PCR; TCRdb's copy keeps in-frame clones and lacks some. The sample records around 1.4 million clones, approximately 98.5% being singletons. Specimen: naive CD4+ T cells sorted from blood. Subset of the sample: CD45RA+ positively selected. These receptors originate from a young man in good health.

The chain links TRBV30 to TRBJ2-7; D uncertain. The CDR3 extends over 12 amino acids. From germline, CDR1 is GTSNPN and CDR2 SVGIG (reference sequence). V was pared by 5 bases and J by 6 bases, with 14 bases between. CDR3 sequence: CAWSSGHGEQYF. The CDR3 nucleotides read TGTGCCTGGTCTTCCGGGCACGGCGAGCAGTACTTC.

CDR3 in amino acids: CASRPGQIYEQYF. The CDR3 nucleotides are TGTGCCAGCAGACCGGGACAGATTTACGAGCAGTACTTC. The chain has TRBV7-9 and TRBJ2-7, with TRBD1 identical over 7 bases. The junction had 6 bases not matched to a gene; V was cut back by 6 bases and J by 4 bases. Germline assignment: CDR1 SEHNR and CDR2 FQNEAQ (reference sequence). The CDR3 is made up of 13 amino acids. The whole variable domain, remainder taken from reference TRBV7-9 and TRBJ2-7, is DTGVSQNPRHKITKRGQNVTFRCDPISEHNRLYWYRQTLGQGPEFLTYFQNEAQLEKSRLLSDRFSAERPKGSFSTLEIQRTEQGDSAMYLCASRPGQIYEQYFGPGTRLTVT.

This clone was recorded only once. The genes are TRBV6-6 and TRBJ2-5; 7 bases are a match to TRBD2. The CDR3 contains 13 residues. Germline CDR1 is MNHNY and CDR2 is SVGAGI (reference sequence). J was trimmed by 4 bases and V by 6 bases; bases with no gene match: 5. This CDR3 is CASRPWGGETQYF. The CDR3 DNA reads TGTGCCAGCAGACCCTGGGGGGGAGAGACCCAGTACTTC.

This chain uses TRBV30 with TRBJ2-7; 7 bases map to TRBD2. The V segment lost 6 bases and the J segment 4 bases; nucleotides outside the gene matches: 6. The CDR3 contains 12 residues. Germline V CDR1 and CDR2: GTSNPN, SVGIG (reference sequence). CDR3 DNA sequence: TGTGCCTGTAAGGGAGGGGCGTACGAGCAGTACTTC. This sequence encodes CACKGGAYEQYF.

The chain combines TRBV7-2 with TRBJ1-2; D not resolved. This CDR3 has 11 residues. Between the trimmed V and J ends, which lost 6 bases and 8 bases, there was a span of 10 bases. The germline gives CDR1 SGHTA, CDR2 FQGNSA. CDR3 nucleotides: TGTGCCAGCAGTCTGATTATCGGCTACACCTTC. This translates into CASSLIIGYTF.

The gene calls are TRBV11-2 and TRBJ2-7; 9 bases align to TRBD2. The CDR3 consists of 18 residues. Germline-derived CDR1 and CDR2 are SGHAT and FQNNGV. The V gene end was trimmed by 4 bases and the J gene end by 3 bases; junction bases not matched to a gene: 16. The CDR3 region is CASSSENMSGRRFYEQYF. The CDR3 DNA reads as TGTGCCAGCAGCTCGGAGAATATGAGCGGGAGGAGGTTCTACGAGCAGTACTTC.

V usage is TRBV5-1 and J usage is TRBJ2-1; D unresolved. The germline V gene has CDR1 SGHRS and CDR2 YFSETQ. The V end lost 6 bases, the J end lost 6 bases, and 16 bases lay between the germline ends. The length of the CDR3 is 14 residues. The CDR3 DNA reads TGCGCCAGCAAGGACCAAATTGCCGGCAATGAGCAGTTCTTC. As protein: CASKDQIAGNEQFF.

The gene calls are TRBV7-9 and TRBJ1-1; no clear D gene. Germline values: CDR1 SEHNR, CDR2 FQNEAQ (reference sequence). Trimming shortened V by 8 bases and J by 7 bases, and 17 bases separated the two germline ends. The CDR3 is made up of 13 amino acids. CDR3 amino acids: CASALMRDGEAFF. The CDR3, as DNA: TGTGCCAGCGCTTTAATGAGGGATGGTGAAGCTTTCTTT.

This CDR3 is CASSEPRTAGNTIYF. CDR3 nucleotides: TGTGCCAGCAGTGAACCCAGGACAGCTGGAAACACCATATATTTT. The chain uses TRBV2 and TRBJ1-3; TRBD1 is a possible D gene (6 bases). CDR3 length: 15 residues. Per germline, CDR1 SNHLY and CDR2 FYNNEI. V lost 2 bases and J 2 bases, leaving 10 bases between the germline ends.

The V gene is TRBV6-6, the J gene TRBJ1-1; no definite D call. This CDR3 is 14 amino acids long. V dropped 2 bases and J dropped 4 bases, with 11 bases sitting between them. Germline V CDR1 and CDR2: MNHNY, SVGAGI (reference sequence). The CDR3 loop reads CASSYELKRTEAFF. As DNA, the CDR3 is TGTGCCAGCAGTTACGAACTAAAGCGCACTGAAGCTTTCTTT.

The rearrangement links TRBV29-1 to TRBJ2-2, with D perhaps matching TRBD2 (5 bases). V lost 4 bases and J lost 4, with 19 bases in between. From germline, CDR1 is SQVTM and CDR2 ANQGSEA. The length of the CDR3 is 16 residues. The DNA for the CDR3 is TGCAGCGTTGGTCCCGTGGGGAGTGGGGTCACCGGGGAGCTGTTTTTT. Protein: CSVGPVGSGVTGELFF.

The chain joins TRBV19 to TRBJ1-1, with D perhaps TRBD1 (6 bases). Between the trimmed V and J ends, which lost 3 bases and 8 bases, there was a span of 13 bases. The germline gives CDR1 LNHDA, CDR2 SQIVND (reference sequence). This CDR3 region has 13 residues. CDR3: CASSMIHGTEAFF. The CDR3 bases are TGTGCCAGTAGTATGATTCACGGGACAGAAGCTTTCTTT.

The CDR3: CASSSRENTEAFF. CDR3 nucleotide sequence: TGTGCCAGCAGCTCCCGAGAGAACACTGAAGCTTTCTTT. The chain carries TRBV5-8 and TRBJ1-1; no clear D. CDR3 length: 13 residues. In germline, CDR1 is SGHTS, CDR2 YDEGEE. V gave up 3 bases and J gave up 1 base, with 7 bases separating them.

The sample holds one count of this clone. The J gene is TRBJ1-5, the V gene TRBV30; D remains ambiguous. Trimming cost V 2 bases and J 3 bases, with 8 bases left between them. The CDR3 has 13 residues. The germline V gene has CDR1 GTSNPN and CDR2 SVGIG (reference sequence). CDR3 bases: TGTGCCTGGAGTTTAGCGATCAATCAGCCCCAGCATTTT. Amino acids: CAWSLAINQPQHF. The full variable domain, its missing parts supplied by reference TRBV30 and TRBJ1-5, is SQTIHQWPATLVQPVGSPLSLECTVEGTSNPNLYWYRQAAGRGLQLLFYSVGIGQISSEVPQNLSASRPQDRQFILSSKKLLLSDSGFYLCAWSLAINQPQHFGDGTRLSIL.

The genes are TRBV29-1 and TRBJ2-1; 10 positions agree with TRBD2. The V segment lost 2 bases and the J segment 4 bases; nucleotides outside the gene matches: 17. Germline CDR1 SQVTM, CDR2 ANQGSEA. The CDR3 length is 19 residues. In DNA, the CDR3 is TGCAGCGTTGAACAATCCCCTCCCGTACTAGCGGGATTGTACAATGAGCAGTTCTTC. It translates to CSVEQSPPVLAGLYNEQFF.

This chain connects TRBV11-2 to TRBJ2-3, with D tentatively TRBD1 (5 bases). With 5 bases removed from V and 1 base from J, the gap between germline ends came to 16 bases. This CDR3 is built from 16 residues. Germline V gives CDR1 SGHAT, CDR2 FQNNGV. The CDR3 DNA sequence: TGTGCCAGCAGCCTCATGGGGCGTCGGGGCACAGATACGCAGTATTTT. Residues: CASSLMGRRGTDTQYF.

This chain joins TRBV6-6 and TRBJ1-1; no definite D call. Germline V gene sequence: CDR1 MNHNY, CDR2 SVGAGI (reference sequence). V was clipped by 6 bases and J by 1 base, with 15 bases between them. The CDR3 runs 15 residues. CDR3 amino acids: CASRLGRLANTEAFF. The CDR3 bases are TGTGCCAGCAGATTAGGCAGGCTCGCGAACACTGAAGCTTTCTTT.

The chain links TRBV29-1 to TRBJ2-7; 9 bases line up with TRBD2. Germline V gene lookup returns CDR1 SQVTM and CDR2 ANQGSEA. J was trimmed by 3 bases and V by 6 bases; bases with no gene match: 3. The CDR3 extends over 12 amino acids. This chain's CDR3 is CSVIAGVYEQYF. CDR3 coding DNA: TGCAGCGTAATAGCGGGAGTCTACGAGCAGTACTTC.

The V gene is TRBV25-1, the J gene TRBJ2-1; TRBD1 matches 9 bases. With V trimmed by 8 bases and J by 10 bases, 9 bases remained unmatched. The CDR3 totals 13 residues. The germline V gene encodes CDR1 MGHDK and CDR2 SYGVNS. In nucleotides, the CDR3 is TGTGCCAGCGAACCGGGACAGGGTCACGAGCAGTTCTTC. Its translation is CASEPGQGHEQFF.

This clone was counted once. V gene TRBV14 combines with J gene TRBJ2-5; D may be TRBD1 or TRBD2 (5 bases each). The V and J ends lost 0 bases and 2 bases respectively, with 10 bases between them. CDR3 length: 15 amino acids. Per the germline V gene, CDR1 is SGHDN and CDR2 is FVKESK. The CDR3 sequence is CASSQDVRGQETQYF. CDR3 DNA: TGTGCCAGCAGCCAAGATGTGAGGGGACAAGAGACCCAGTACTTC.

DNA of the CDR3: TGCGCCAGCAGCTTGGAACCGACTAGCTCTTTTGGCACAGATACGCAGTATTTT. Translated, it gives CASSLEPTSSFGTDTQYF. This chain links TRBV5-1 with TRBJ2-3; 7 positions agree with TRBD2. The CDR3 totals 18 residues. Germline trimming cut 0 bases from V and 1 base from J; bases unmatched to any gene: 11. Germline assignment: CDR1 SGHRS and CDR2 YFSETQ.

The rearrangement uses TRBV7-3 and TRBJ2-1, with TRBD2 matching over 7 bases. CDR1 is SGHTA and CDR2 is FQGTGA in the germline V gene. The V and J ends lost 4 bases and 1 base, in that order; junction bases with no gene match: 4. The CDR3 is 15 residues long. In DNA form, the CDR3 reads TGTGCCAGCAGCTCGCTAGCGGATTCCTACAATGAGCAGTTCTTC. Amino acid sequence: CASSSLADSYNEQFF.

This CDR3 reads CASSNGVTSNQPQHF. DNA for the CDR3: TGTGCCAGCAGTAACGGGGTCACTAGCAATCAGCCCCAGCATTTT. V is TRBV6-5 and J is TRBJ1-5, with D hard to call. This CDR3 spans 15 amino acids. Germline V gene data show CDR1 as MNHEY and CDR2 as SVGAGI. Deletions cut 5 bases from V and 0 bases from J, with 11 bases between.